The 3 T cell receptor beta chains given below trace back to one sample, sequenced in a study of CD8+ T cells in alopecia areata. cDNA prepared by RNA extraction and subsequent reverse transcription served as the template for sequencing. Using immunoSEQ multiplex PCR, the repertoire was profiled, and TCRdb retains in-frame clones only, with some absent. The repertoire holds 270,000 or so clones, with roughly 64% as singletons. The sample's treatment: oral pan-JAK inhibitor, 5-10 mg twice daily. Specimen: CD4+ T cells sorted from blood, collected at week 24, from a patient treated with tofacitinib. Source of these receptors: a human donor with alopecia areata.

In DNA, the CDR3 is TGTGCCAGCAGCTTAGCGGGGGAGAGCGAGCAGTACTTC. Translated: CASSLAGESEQYF. The chain has TRBV7-9 and TRBJ2-7; possibly TRBD1 or TRBD2 for D (5 bases each). The CDR3 runs 13 residues. Germline CDR1 and CDR2: SEHNR and FQNEAQ (reference sequence). Deletions cut 0 bases from V and 6 bases from J, with 9 bases between.

This clone showed up just a few times. The chain is built from TRBV28 and TRBJ1-4; D uncertain. This CDR3 comprises 14 residues. Germline CDR1 MDHEN, CDR2 SYDVKM. Trimming cost V 7 bases and J 14 bases, with 23 bases left between them. The CDR3 spells CASNRDQIKVRLFF. In nucleotides, the CDR3 is TGTGCCAGCAATAGAGACCAAATTAAAGTCCGGCTGTTTTTT.

The genes are TRBV29-1 and TRBJ1-6; 10 bases agree with TRBD1. The V gene end was trimmed by 6 bases and the J gene end by 9 bases; junction bases not matched to a gene: 2. Looked up from germline, CDR1 is SQVTM and CDR2 is ANQGSEA. This CDR3 is built from 12 residues. CDR3 sequence: CSVRDRGSPLHF. DNA of the CDR3: TGCAGCGTCCGGGACAGGGGTTCACCCCTCCACTTT.